The 24 T cell receptor beta chains reported below all come from one sample, sequenced in a study of cytomegalovirus exposure and HLA in healthy donors (dated 2017 in TCRdb). The library was made by the immunoSEQ multiplex PCR assay. A mixture of 60 forward primers for TCR Vbeta segments and 13 reverse primers for TCR Jbeta segments was used in the multiplex PCR. TCRdb mirrors the immuneACCESS table, restricted to in-frame sequences. Some clones are absent from its copies; in checked studies, under half trace to an unresolved V gene, and the reason for the others is unknown. For this sample the table gives 120,000 or so clones, of which over 65% were detected only once. The ten largest clones add up to 20% of the sample. Sequenced input: PBMCs. The receptors shown here come from a man aged 18 to 35 in good health and CMV-seropositive.

The CDR3 reads CASRIRAGADYGYTF. The CDR3 nucleotides read TGTGCCAGCAGGATCCGGGCAGGGGCTGATTATGGCTACACCTTC. V gene TRBV2 combines with J gene TRBJ1-2, with a weak D call TRBD1 (6 bases). V lost 6 bases to trimming and J lost 5 bases, with 19 bases between them. This CDR3 has 15 amino acids. Germline CDR1 is SNHLY and CDR2 is FYNNEI.

The V call is TRBV19, the J call TRBJ2-7; 11 nucleotides align to TRBD1. V was clipped by 2 bases and J by 7 bases; unmatched bases: 7. In germline, CDR1 is LNHDA, CDR2 SQIVND (reference sequence). The CDR3 has 15 amino acids. CDR3 in amino acids: CASSITGTGGSEQYF. The CDR3 DNA sequence: TGTGCCAGTAGTATAACTGGGACAGGGGGTAGTGAGCAGTACTTC.

The CDR3 region has the DNA TGTGCCAGCAGCGTAGCTGGGCAGGGGAAGGGGATCTCTGGAAACACCATATATTTT. It encodes CASSVAGQGKGISGNTIYF. The chain joins TRBV9 to TRBJ1-3, with TRBD1 as a possible D gene (6 bases). Germline CDR1 is SGDLS and CDR2 is YYNGEE. CDR3 length: 19 amino acids. The ends were cut back, 0 bases at V and 0 bases at J, with 19 bases in the middle.

The chain is built from TRBV6-5 and TRBJ2-7, with unresolved D. Germline loops: CDR1 MNHEY, CDR2 SVGAGI. Between the trimmed V and J ends, which lost 6 bases and 4 bases, there was a span of 13 bases. The CDR3 is made up of 13 amino acids. CDR3: CASRTSYYYEQYF. The CDR3 coding sequence is TGTGCCAGCAGGACAAGTTATTATTACGAGCAGTACTTC.

The rearrangement links TRBV4-2 to TRBJ2-5, with TRBD2 matching over 9 bases. CDR3 size: 16 residues. The J segment lost 4 bases and the V segment lost 5 bases, leaving 11 bases of the junction unmatched. Germline values: CDR1 LGHNA, CDR2 YNFKEQ. The CDR3 nucleotides read TGTGCCAGCAGCTTGACAATAGCGGGGGATAGAGAGACCCAGTACTTC. Residues: CASSLTIAGDRETQYF.

The sample holds one count of this clone. This chain links TRBV6-1 with TRBJ1-5; TRBD1 aligns across 10 bases. V trimming: 7 bases; J trimming: 2 bases; junction bases outside the gene matches: 5. Per germline, CDR1 MNHNS and CDR2 SASEGT. The CDR3 runs to 15 residues. Here the CDR3 reads CASKDRGRGNQPQHF. The CDR3, as DNA: TGTGCCAGCAAAGACAGGGGGCGAGGCAATCAGCCCCAGCATTTT.

The chain employs TRBV18 and TRBJ2-7; 7 bases align to TRBD1. The CDR3 contains 15 residues. Losses at the gene ends were 0 bases for V and 2 bases for J; bases not matched to a gene: 4. Germline V gene sequence: CDR1 KGHSH, CDR2 LQKENI. This CDR3 reads CASSPPPTGAYEQYF. The CDR3 DNA is TGTGCCAGCTCACCACCTCCTACAGGGGCCTACGAGCAGTACTTC.

This rearrangement joins TRBV21-1 to TRBJ2-5; TRBD2 reflects the table's D call only, with no check against the DNA. TRBV21-1 is a pseudogene. The CDR3 spans 14 residues. The CDR3 region is CAARGGGGKETQYF. Here the CDR3 DNA reads TGTGCCGCCAGAGGAGGGGGGGGGAAAGAGACCCAGTACTTC.

This chain's CDR3 is CARRPYERNYGYTF. CDR3 DNA sequence: TGTGCCAGAAGGCCCTACGAGCGAAACTATGGCTACACCTTC. This chain joins TRBV19 and TRBJ1-2, with D unresolved. Germline-derived CDR1 and CDR2 are LNHDA and SQIVND (reference sequence). Between the trimmed V and J ends, which lost 9 bases and 2 bases, there was a span of 16 bases. CDR3 size: 14 residues.

This sequence joins TRBV27 and TRBJ1-6; tentative D call: TRBD1 (5 bases). V was shortened by 4 bases and J by 6 bases, with 16 bases between the two germline ends. Germline V gene lookup returns CDR1 MNHEY and CDR2 SMNVEV (reference sequence). This CDR3 contains 16 residues. The CDR3 DNA reads TGTGCCAGCAGTTCCCCTAGGACACACCTTAATTCACCCCTCCACTTT. This gives the protein CASSSPRTHLNSPLHF.

This clone has only a few counts. CDR3 DNA sequence: TGTGCCAGCACACAGCGGGGGAACTATGGCTACACCTTC. Amino acid sequence: CASTQRGNYGYTF. This sequence joins TRBV6-5 and TRBJ1-2, with D perhaps matching TRBD1 (5 bases). Trimming took 7 bases from V and 2 from J, leaving 11 bases between them. Germline V gene lookup returns CDR1 MNHEY and CDR2 SVGAGI. The CDR3 extends over 13 amino acids.

This clone came up once. V is TRBV7-9 and J is TRBJ1-3, with D perhaps TRBD1 (5 bases). Trimming removed 5 bases from V and 0 bases from J, with 11 bases in between. The CDR3 spans 15 residues. Germline CDR1 SEHNR, CDR2 FQNEAQ (reference sequence). CDR3 nucleotides: TGTGCCAGCAGCCCGGGGGGTGCCTCTGGAAACACCATATATTTT. It encodes CASSPGGASGNTIYF. Full variable domain (rest looked up from reference TRBV7-9 and TRBJ1-3): DTGVSQNPRHKITKRGQNVTFRCDPISEHNRLYWYRQTLGQGPEFLTYFQNEAQLEKSRLLSDRFSAERPKGSFSTLEIQRTEQGDSAMYLCASSPGGASGNTIYFGEGSWLTVV.

The rearrangement links TRBV19 to TRBJ1-1, with D unresolved. This CDR3 is built from 14 residues. The V end lost 7 bases, the J end lost 5 bases, and 17 bases lay between the germline ends. Germline V gene lookup returns CDR1 LNHDA and CDR2 SQIVND (reference sequence). CDR3 bases: TGTGCCAGTACGTTAGGATCCACGGGTACTGAAGCTTTCTTT. The encoded protein is CASTLGSTGTEAFF.

This clone was observed once. V usage is TRBV7-3 and J usage is TRBJ1-1; possible D gene TRBD1, 5 bases. The V end lost 2 bases, the J end lost 1 base, and 11 bases lay between the germline ends. The germline gives CDR1 SGHTA, CDR2 FQGTGA. This CDR3 has 15 residues. The CDR3 sequence: CASSLGGGRNTEAFF. CDR3 DNA sequence: TGTGCCAGCAGCTTAGGGGGGGGACGGAACACTGAAGCTTTCTTT.

V and J are TRBV7-9 and TRBJ1-1; D not certain. Trimming took 1 base from V and 4 from J, leaving 13 bases between them. The germline V gene encodes CDR1 SEHNR and CDR2 FQNEAQ (reference sequence). CDR3 length: 15 residues. Here the CDR3 DNA reads TGTGCCAGCAGCTTAGTCCCAGGATCGGTCACTGAAGCTTTCTTT. This codes for CASSLVPGSVTEAFF.

This clone came up a few times. The V gene is TRBV7-3, the J gene TRBJ1-6; 7 nucleotides line up with TRBD1. V lost 1 base to trimming and J lost 0 bases; unmatched junction nucleotides: 12. Germline assignment: CDR1 SGHTA and CDR2 FQGTGA. CDR3 length equals 20 residues. The CDR3 spells CASSLKTGQIRYSYNSPLHF. The CDR3 nucleotides are TGTGCCAGCAGCTTAAAGACGGGACAGATTAGATACTCCTATAATTCACCCCTCCACTTT. Based on the CDR3 plus reference TRBV7-3 and TRBJ1-6, the full variable domain is GAGVSQTPSNKVTEKGKYVELRCDPISGHTALYWYRQSLGQGPEFLIYFQGTGAADDSGLPNDRFFAVRPEGSVSTLKIQRTERGDSAVYLCASSLKTGQIRYSYNSPLHFGNGTRLTVT.

The chain combines TRBV6-5 with TRBJ1-2; D perhaps matches TRBD1 (6 bases). CDR1 and CDR2 (germline): MNHEY, SVGAGI. Trimming removed 5 bases from V and 2 bases from J, with 12 bases in between. CDR3 length: 14 residues. The CDR3 bases are TGTGCCAGCAGTGAGGGAGGGGGGAACTATGGCTACACCTTC. Encoded protein: CASSEGGGNYGYTF.

The chain links TRBV5-4 to TRBJ2-2, with 7 nucleotides matching TRBD2. Germline V CDR1 and CDR2: SGHNT, YYREEE (reference sequence). The CDR3 loop spans 16 amino acids. The junction had 6 bases not matched to a gene; V was cut back by 4 bases and J by 0 bases. The CDR3 loop reads CASSHREVSNTGELFF. The CDR3 nucleotides read TGTGCCAGCAGCCATCGGGAGGTATCGAACACCGGGGAGCTGTTTTTT.

The DNA of the CDR3 is TGTGCCAGCACCGGACAGGGAGCGAGTGAGCAGTTCTTC. The encoded protein is CASTGQGASEQFF. The chain combines TRBV2 with TRBJ2-1; TRBD1 aligns across 8 bases. The CDR3 covers 13 residues. The V and J ends lost 7 bases and 9 bases, in that order; junction bases with no gene match: 8. Germline-derived CDR1 and CDR2 are SNHLY and FYNNEI.

This clone was found a few times. This chain connects TRBV7-6 to TRBJ1-6; the match to TRBD1 covers 7 bases. J lost 11 bases, V lost 3 bases, and 7 bases had no gene match. This CDR3 region has 14 residues. CDR1 SGHVS and CDR2 FNYEAQ come from the germline V gene. The DNA of the CDR3 is TGTGCCAGCAGCTTGAACAGGGGAACACCACCCCTCCACTTT. It specifies CASSLNRGTPPLHF.

The rearrangement links TRBV5-5 to TRBJ1-2; TRBD1 might be the D (6 bases). Trimming removed 0 bases from V and 2 bases from J, with 14 bases in between. Germline CDR1 SGHKS, CDR2 YYEKEE (reference sequence). The CDR3 is 16 amino acids. The chain's CDR3 is CASSLVVGGPNYGYTF. CDR3 in DNA: TGTGCCAGCAGCTTGGTTGTCGGGGGGCCGAACTATGGCTACACCTTC.

This chain connects TRBV7-3 to TRBJ2-2, with D perhaps TRBD2 (5 bases). CDR1 SGHTA and CDR2 FQGTGA come from the germline V gene. Trimming shortened V by 2 bases and J by 5 bases, and 9 bases separated the two germline ends. The CDR3 is made up of 14 amino acids. The CDR3 DNA is TGTGCCAGCAGCTTACCGGGGTTAACCGGGGAGCTGTTTTTT. This translates into CASSLPGLTGELFF.

The chain uses TRBV10-3 and TRBJ1-2; D perhaps matches TRBD1 (5 bases). V lost 5 bases and J lost 4, with 11 bases in between. CDR1 is ENHRY and CDR2 is SYGVKD in the germline V gene. CDR3 length: 13 residues. The CDR3 reads CAISPDSLYGYTF. The CDR3, as DNA: TGTGCCATCAGTCCAGACAGTCTCTATGGCTACACCTTC.

The V gene is TRBV10-3, the J gene TRBJ1-6, with 8 bases fitting TRBD1. Trimming took 4 bases from V and 9 from J; bases not matched to a gene: 11. The CDR3 is 16 residues long. Germline V gene lookup returns CDR1 ENHRY and CDR2 SYGVKD. The DNA of the CDR3 is TGTGCCATCAGTGTGGGGACAGGACTTAGCGGTTCACCCCTCCACTTT. This translates into CAISVGTGLSGSPLHF.